Below are 10 T cell receptor beta chains sequenced from a single sample in a study of CD8 T cells in ankylosing spondylitis. TCRdb redid the calling of the 5' RACE reads with MiXCR, one entry per CDR3 protein. The sample has approximately 350,000 distinct CDR3 sequences; around 15% are singletons. Input material: blood, either unsorted or a sorted T cell fraction (not recorded which). The receptors come from a male donor with ankylosing spondylitis or in good health (not recorded which).

This chain joins TRBV7-9 and TRBJ2-7; TRBD1 matches at 9 bases. Germline trimming cut 4 bases from V and 6 bases from J; bases unmatched to any gene: 1. The CDR3 sequence is 12 residues long. Germline V gives CDR1 SEHNR, CDR2 FQNEAQ (reference sequence). CDR3 bases: TGTGCCAGCAGCTGGGACAGGGTCGAGCAGTACTTC. Encoded protein: CASSWDRVEQYF. The full variable domain, with the rest looked up from reference TRBV7-9 and TRBJ2-7, is DTGVSQNPRHKITKRGQNVTFRCDPISEHNRLYWYRQTLGQGPEFLTYFQNEAQLEKSRLLSDRFSAERPKGSFSTLEIQRTEQGDSAMYLCASSWDRVEQYFGPGTRLTVT.

Ten or more counts support this clonotype. The J gene is TRBJ1-2, the V gene TRBV4-2; D gene unclear. The germline V gene encodes CDR1 LGHNA and CDR2 YNFKEQ. CDR3 length equals 11 residues. V was trimmed by 1 base and J by 7 bases, leaving 4 bases between them. This CDR3 reads CASSQGGGYTF. The CDR3 DNA is TGTGCCAGCAGCCAAGGGGGTGGCTACACCTTC.

The gene calls are TRBV12-3 or TRBV12-4 and TRBJ1-2; the match to TRBD1 covers 7 bases. There are 14 residues in the CDR3. J lost 7 bases, V lost 3 bases, and 8 bases had no gene match. The CDR3 sequence: CASSFAQGDTGYTF. The CDR3 bases are TGTGCCAGCAGTTTTGCCCAGGGGGACACTGGCTACACCTTC.

The chain joins TRBV19 to TRBJ2-2, with a weak D call TRBD2 (6 bases). The germline V gene encodes CDR1 LNHDA and CDR2 SQIVND (reference sequence). The CDR3 is 16 amino acids. V shed 5 bases and J shed 4 bases, with 17 bases lying between them. This CDR3 is CASSVGTMGGTGELFF. CDR3 nucleotides: TGTGCCAGTAGTGTAGGGACGATGGGGGGCACCGGGGAGCTGTTTTTT.

This chain connects TRBV12-3 or TRBV12-4 to TRBJ2-7; 9 nucleotides agree with TRBD1. V shed 6 bases and J 6 bases; nucleotides not matched to a gene: 9. The CDR3 length is 14 residues. CDR3 loop: CASSRGTGTGEQYF. The CDR3 region has the DNA TGTGCCAGCAGCCGGGGGACAGGGACCGGCGAGCAGTACTTC.

This clonotype was seen a handful of times. The chain uses TRBV7-9 and TRBJ1-1; TRBD1 matches at 7 bases. The CDR3 consists of 12 residues. V gave up 6 bases and J gave up 7 bases; unmatched junction bases: 5. The germline V gene encodes CDR1 SEHNR and CDR2 FQNEAQ (reference sequence). DNA for the CDR3: TGTGCCAGCAGTCGGGACAGCCTTGAAGCTTTCTTT. It is translated as CASSRDSLEAFF.

J is TRBJ1-1 and V is TRBV27, with TRBD1 identical over 7 bases. The CDR3 loop spans 15 amino acids. The germline gives CDR1 MNHEY, CDR2 SMNVEV (reference sequence). V lost 7 bases and J lost 1; bases outside the gene matches: 9. The chain's CDR3 is CASTQSGQPNTEAFF. CDR3 nucleotide sequence: TGTGCCAGCACCCAATCGGGACAGCCGAACACTGAAGCTTTCTTT.

CDR3 sequence reads: CASSSTGDRTNEKLFF. The CDR3 region has the DNA TGCGCCAGCAGCTCGACAGGGGATCGGACTAATGAAAAACTGTTTTTT. The chain carries TRBV5-1 and TRBJ1-4; 8 positions agree with TRBD1. The CDR3 extends over 16 amino acids. Germline V gives CDR1 SGHRS, CDR2 YFSETQ. The V gene end was trimmed by 3 bases and the J gene end by 2 bases; junction bases not matched to a gene: 6.

In its sample, this clonotype was seen a few times. The chain uses TRBV7-2 and TRBJ1-2; no reliable D call. Germline V gene sequence: CDR1 SGHTA, CDR2 FQGNSA. V was cut by 2 bases and J by 3 bases, with 10 bases left in between. This CDR3 is built from 14 residues. The CDR3 spells CASSLYAGDYGYTF. The CDR3 region has the DNA TGTGCCAGCAGCTTATACGCCGGGGACTATGGCTACACCTTC.

V and J are TRBV15 and TRBJ1-5; no clear D. Germline V gene sequence: CDR1 LNHNV, CDR2 YYDKDF (reference sequence). The CDR3 is made up of 12 amino acids. V was pared by 9 bases and J by 1 base, with 7 bases between. This CDR3 is CATSRSNQPQHF. DNA of the CDR3: TGTGCCACTTCAAGGAGCAATCAGCCCCAGCATTTT.